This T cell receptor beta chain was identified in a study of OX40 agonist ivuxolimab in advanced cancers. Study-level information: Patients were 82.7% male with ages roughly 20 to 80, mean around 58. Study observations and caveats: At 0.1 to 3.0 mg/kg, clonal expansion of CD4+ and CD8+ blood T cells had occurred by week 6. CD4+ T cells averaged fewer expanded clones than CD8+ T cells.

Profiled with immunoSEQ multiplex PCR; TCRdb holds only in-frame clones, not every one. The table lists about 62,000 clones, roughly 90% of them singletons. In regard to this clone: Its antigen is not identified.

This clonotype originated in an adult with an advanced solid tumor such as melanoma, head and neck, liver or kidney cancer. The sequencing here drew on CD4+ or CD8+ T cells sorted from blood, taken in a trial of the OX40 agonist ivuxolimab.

The CDR3 reads CASSLGPGQVLNEKLFF. CDR3 bases: TGTGCCAGCAGCTTAGGCCCTGGACAGGTATTGAATGAAAAACTGTTTTTT. The rearrangement joins TRBV7-7 to TRBJ1-4, with 7 positions matching TRBD1. CDR1 and CDR2 (germline): SSHAT, FNYEAQ (reference sequence). Losses at the gene ends were 1 base for V and 5 bases for J; bases not matched to a gene: 10. This CDR3 has 17 amino acids.